These 13 T cell receptor beta chains were all obtained from the same sample, sequenced in a study of identical twins. TCRdb re-called the 5' RACE reads with MiXCR, one entry per CDR3 protein. The table has 400,000 to 550,000 distinct CDR3 sequences, 20% to 25% seen once. These data also featured in a second study, about T cells expressing NK-cell markers.

Sequencing was done on a sample of CD4+ T cells sorted from blood. These TCRs come from a woman between 18 and 29 years old in good health.

The genes are TRBV29-1 and TRBJ1-2, with TRBD1 as a possible D gene (6 bases). The CDR3 runs to 13 residues. In germline, CDR1 is SQVTM, CDR2 ANQGSEA. V was clipped by 6 bases and J by 3 bases, with 14 bases between them. The CDR3 bases are TGCAGCGTCGATGCGAGGGGGGACTATGGCTACACCTTC. The encoded protein is CSVDARGDYGYTF.

The CDR3 DNA reads TGTGCCAGCAGTTACTTTGGCACCCCCTACGAGCAGTACTTC. Its translation is CASSYFGTPYEQYF. The V and J genes are TRBV6-5 and TRBJ2-7; no clear D gene. The V end lost 1 base, the J end lost 2 bases, and 9 bases lay between the germline ends. Germline V gene data show CDR1 as MNHEY and CDR2 as SVGAGI. The CDR3 runs to 14 residues.

A few counts support this clonotype. In DNA form, the CDR3 reads TGTGCCACCAGCAGGATGGACAGGGAAGATGAGCAGTTCTTC. Residues: CATSRMDREDEQFF. V gene TRBV15 combines with J gene TRBJ2-1, with 8 bases identical to TRBD1. After removal of 3 bases from V and 8 bases from J, the junction contained 6 bases not matched to a gene. Germline assignment: CDR1 LNHNV and CDR2 YYDKDF (reference sequence). This CDR3 is 14 amino acids long.

In this sample, this clonotype turned up a few times. This chain uses TRBV9 with TRBJ2-6; D remains unclear. V gave up 6 bases and J gave up 0 bases, with 10 bases separating them. This CDR3 contains 15 residues. Germline V gene lookup returns CDR1 SGDLS and CDR2 YYNGEE. The CDR3 sequence is CASTRATSGANVLTF. The CDR3 region has the DNA TGTGCCAGCACCCGGGCCACCTCTGGGGCCAACGTCCTGACTTTC. Full variable domain (outside the CDR3, taken from reference TRBV9 and TRBJ2-6): DSGVTQTPKHLITATGQRVTLRCSPRSGDLSVYWYQQSLDQGLQFLIQYYNGEERAKGNILERFSAQQFPDLHSELNLSSLELGDSALYFCASTRATSGANVLTFGAGSRLTVL.

This clonotype has only a few counts. This rearrangement joins TRBV3-1 to TRBJ2-2; 9 bases fit TRBD1. After removal of 5 bases from V and 7 bases from J, the junction contained 2 bases not matched to a gene. There are 13 residues in the CDR3. CDR1 and CDR2 from the germline V gene are LGHDT and YNNKEL (reference sequence). The CDR3 sequence is CASSVTGGGELFF. CDR3 nucleotides: TGTGCCAGCAGCGTGACAGGGGGCGGGGAGCTGTTTTTT.

The V gene is TRBV6-6, the J gene TRBJ1-5; a weak D match, TRBD1 (5 bases). The CDR3 runs to 13 residues. Germline V gene sequence: CDR1 MNHNY, CDR2 SVGAGI (reference sequence). Trimming removed 5 bases at V and 11 bases at J, with 16 bases between. The CDR3 nucleotides are TGTGCCAGCAGTCCGGACGGGGGAGGGTCCCAGCATTTT. This codes for CASSPDGGGSQHF.

This clonotype was observed a handful of times. The rearrangement uses TRBV12-3 or TRBV12-4 and TRBJ1-2; TRBD1 matches 8 bases. The J segment lost 6 bases and the V segment lost 5 bases, leaving 8 bases of the junction unmatched. The CDR3 consists of 14 residues. For the CDR3, the DNA is TGTGCCAGCAGTCCTAGGACAGGGAGGGATGGCTACACCTTC. Residues: CASSPRTGRDGYTF.

The rearrangement links TRBV27 to TRBJ1-4, with TRBD1 matching over 8 bases. Per the germline V gene, CDR1 is MNHEY and CDR2 is SMNVEV (reference sequence). This CDR3 region has 15 residues. The junction had 13 bases not matched to a gene; V was cut back by 8 bases and J by 8 bases. The CDR3 DNA reads as TGTGCCAGCCGCCCCCTAGGACAGGGACAAGAAAAACTGTTTTTT. This translates into CASRPLGQGQEKLFF.

J is TRBJ2-3 and V is TRBV6-5; 7 nucleotides align to TRBD2. This CDR3 is built from 15 residues. The V segment lost 2 bases and the J segment 4 bases; nucleotides outside the gene matches: 6. Germline-derived CDR1 and CDR2 are MNHEY and SVGAGI. This CDR3 is CASSYGRARADTQYF. CDR3 nucleotide sequence: TGTGCCAGCAGTTACGGGAGGGCTAGAGCAGATACGCAGTATTTT.

V usage is TRBV12-3 or TRBV12-4 and J usage is TRBJ2-1; D is undetermined. This CDR3 comprises 12 residues. The V and J ends lost 2 bases and 5 bases respectively, with 4 bases between them. CDR3 residues: CASSLSNNEQFF. The CDR3 DNA reads TGTGCCAGCAGTTTATCCAACAATGAGCAGTTCTTC.

This clonotype was detected once. This rearrangement joins TRBV20-1 to TRBJ2-4, with 10 nucleotides matching TRBD2. Germline V gene sequence: CDR1 DFQATT, CDR2 SNEGSKA (reference sequence). CDR3 length equals 15 residues. Trimming removed 6 bases from V and 8 bases from J; junction bases left unmatched: 13. This CDR3 reads CSAPSGRAGGDIQYF. The CDR3 DNA reads as TGCAGTGCACCGAGCGGGAGGGCCGGGGGAGACATTCAGTACTTC.

The table lists this clonotype with a few counts. The rearrangement joins TRBV3-1 to TRBJ2-7; 9 bases agree with TRBD2. V trimming: 4 bases; J trimming: 6 bases; junction bases outside the gene matches: 7. The CDR3 length is 14 residues. Germline V gene sequence: CDR1 LGHDT, CDR2 YNNKEL (reference sequence). The chain's CDR3 is CASSRPAGGAEQYF. CDR3 coding DNA: TGTGCCAGCAGCCGCCCAGCGGGGGGAGCCGAGCAGTACTTC.

This clonotype was counted between two and nine times. V usage is TRBV12-3 or TRBV12-4 and J usage is TRBJ2-2, with D hard to call. The CDR3 length is 13 residues. Trimming shortened V by 8 bases and J by 4 bases, and 11 bases separated the two germline ends. CDR3 coding DNA: TGTGCCAGCCGGCCCAGCGCCACCGGGGAGCTGTTTTTT. This translates into CASRPSATGELFF.